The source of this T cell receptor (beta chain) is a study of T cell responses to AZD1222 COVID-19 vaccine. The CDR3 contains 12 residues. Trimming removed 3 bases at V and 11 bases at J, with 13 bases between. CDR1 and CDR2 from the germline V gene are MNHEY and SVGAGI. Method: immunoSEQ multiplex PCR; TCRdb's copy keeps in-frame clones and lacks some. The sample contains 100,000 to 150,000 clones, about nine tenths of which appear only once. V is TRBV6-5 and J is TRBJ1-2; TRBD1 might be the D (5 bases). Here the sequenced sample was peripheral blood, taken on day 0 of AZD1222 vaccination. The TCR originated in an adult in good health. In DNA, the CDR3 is TGTGCCAGCAGTTATGGGGACCACGGTTACACCTTC. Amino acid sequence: CASSYGDHGYTF.